The sequence of this T cell receptor (beta chain) was determined in a study of T cell changes during pregnancy in multiple sclerosis. This table comes from immunoSEQ multiplex PCR, and its TCRdb copy is limited to in-frame clones, with some not included. The table lists about 70,000 clones, approximately 94% of them singletons, with 0.58% in the top ten. Trimming stripped 7 bases from V and 10 bases from J, with 16 bases between. CDR3 length: 12 residues. CDR1 is MNHEY and CDR2 is SVGAGI in the germline V gene. The sequence came from a female donor with multiple sclerosis, enrolled in a pregnancy study. The chain uses TRBV6-5 and TRBJ1-1; perhaps TRBD1 as D (5 bases). The sample consisted of peripheral blood, taken in the third trimester of pregnancy. CDR3 coding DNA: TGTGCCAGCAACCCAAGGGGATTAGGAGCTTTCTTT. Translated, it gives CASNPRGLGAFF.